The 10 T cell receptor beta chains listed next were all sequenced from one sample in a study of blood T cell repertoires in COVID-19. Profiling relied on immunoSEQ multiplex PCR, and the TCRdb table lists in-frame clones only, not all of them. The sample has fewer than 20,000 clones, around nine tenths seen once; the top ten hold 2.5% to 3%. The sequenced sample was peripheral blood. All receptors derive from a human donor in a cohort sampled during active COVID-19.

The V gene is TRBV6-1, the J gene TRBJ1-2, with a possible D match to TRBD1 (6 bases). Germline V CDR1 and CDR2: MNHNS, SASEGT. Between the trimmed V and J ends, which lost 2 bases and 9 bases, there was a span of 7 bases. This CDR3 spans 11 amino acids. The CDR3 region is CASSEQGSYTF. CDR3 DNA sequence: TGTGCCAGCAGTGAACAGGGGAGCTACACCTTC.

V gene TRBV3-1 (or the pseudogene TRBV3-2) combines with J gene TRBJ1-5; no clear D gene. Trimming shortened V by 3 bases and J by 1 base, and 7 bases separated the two germline ends. The CDR3 extends over 14 amino acids. Germline V gene sequence: CDR1 LGHDT, CDR2 YNNKEL (reference sequence). The CDR3 nucleotides are TGTGCCAGCAGCCACCTGGGCAGCAATCAGCCCCAGCATTTT. This translates into CASSHLGSNQPQHF.

The V call is TRBV10-3, the J call TRBJ2-5, with TRBD2 matching over 13 bases. The CDR3 is 16 residues long. Per the germline V gene, CDR1 is ENHRY and CDR2 is SYGVKD. J lost 2 bases, V lost 4 bases, and 4 bases had no gene match. CDR3 protein: CAISAGLAGVQETQYF. Written as DNA, the CDR3 is TGTGCCATCAGTGCCGGACTAGCGGGGGTACAAGAGACCCAGTACTTC.

This chain connects TRBV29-1 to TRBJ1-1; 7 positions agree with TRBD1. This CDR3 contains 11 residues. Losses at the gene ends were 2 bases for V and 11 bases for J; bases not matched to a gene: 5. Germline V gives CDR1 SQVTM, CDR2 ANQGSEA. CDR3: CSVEKGAGAFF. The CDR3, as DNA: TGCAGCGTTGAAAAGGGGGCCGGGGCTTTCTTT.

The rearrangement uses TRBV18 and TRBJ1-4; 8 bases align to TRBD1. The ends lost 0 bases at V and 7 bases at J; junction bases unmatched: 4. This CDR3 comprises 15 residues. Per the germline V gene, CDR1 is KGHSH and CDR2 is LQKENI. CDR3 DNA sequence: TGTGCCAGCTCACCACCGCCCGGACAGGGTGAAAAACTGTTTTTT. Residues: CASSPPPGQGEKLFF.

The chain carries TRBV5-5 and TRBJ2-1; D remains unclear. With 4 bases removed from V and 4 bases from J, the gap between germline ends came to 12 bases. This CDR3 spans 14 amino acids. The V gene's germline CDR1 is SGHKS and CDR2 YYEKEE (reference sequence). DNA for the CDR3: TGTGCCAGCAGCGTAACTACCGCATACAATGAGCAGTTCTTC. Its translation is CASSVTTAYNEQFF. Based on the CDR3 plus reference TRBV5-5 and TRBJ2-1, the full variable domain is DAGVTQSPTHLIKTRGQQVTLRCSPISGHKSVSWYQQVLGQGPQFIFQYYEKEERGRGNFPDRFSARQFPNYSSELNVNALLLGDSALYLCASSVTTAYNEQFFGPGTRLTVL.

CDR3 in DNA: TGTGCCACCAGCTCTTCGAGGGTCCAAACAGATACGCAGTATTTT. As protein: CATSSSRVQTDTQYF. V gene TRBV15 combines with J gene TRBJ2-3, with D maybe TRBD2 (5 bases). Germline CDR1 is LNHNV and CDR2 is YYDKDF (reference sequence). V lost 5 bases and J 3 bases, leaving 15 bases between the germline ends. The CDR3 length is 15 residues.

V and J are TRBV5-1 and TRBJ2-1; TRBD2 matches at 10 bases. The CDR3 has 17 residues. The germline V gene encodes CDR1 SGHRS and CDR2 YFSETQ. V dropped 2 bases and J dropped 1; count of bases not matched to a gene: 6. The CDR3 sequence is CASSFSSGGDSYNEQFF. CDR3 DNA: TGCGCCAGCAGCTTTTCTAGCGGGGGCGATTCCTACAATGAGCAGTTCTTC.

The rearrangement joins TRBV14 to TRBJ2-1; 13 positions agree with TRBD2. The V gene's germline CDR1 is SGHDN and CDR2 FVKESK. V lost 1 base to trimming and J lost 7 bases; unmatched junction nucleotides: 10. The length of the CDR3 is 18 residues. The CDR3 loop is CASSQVFGLAGVVNEQFF. The CDR3 DNA is TGTGCCAGCAGCCAAGTTTTCGGACTAGCGGGAGTCGTGAATGAGCAGTTCTTC.

This clone was seen only once. The V and J genes are TRBV2 and TRBJ2-4; 7 bases align to TRBD1. The CDR3 is 17 residues long. CDR1 is SNHLY and CDR2 is FYNNEI in the germline V gene. The V segment lost 6 bases and the J segment 0 bases; nucleotides outside the gene matches: 11. This chain's CDR3 is CASRTTGVILAKNIQYF. CDR3 bases: TGTGCCAGCAGGACAACAGGGGTGATCCTAGCCAAAAACATTCAGTACTTC.